This T cell receptor beta chain is from a study of blood T cells in healthy people across ages. Points from the study as a whole: Greater diversity and more naive CD4+ cells were seen in long-lived donors than in aged donors.

Germline lookup yields CDR1 SGHRS and CDR2 YFSETQ. The length of the CDR3 is 15 residues. The V end was cut by 0 bases, the J end by 0 bases, with 9 bases between. As concerns this clonotype: Its antigen is currently unknown.

Every participating donor contributed roughly 10 milliliters of peripheral blood through a draw. The second PCR ran about 6 to 11 cycles with a sample-barcoded 5' primer and J-beta primers. CDR3-containing paired-end reads numbered at least 2.5 million in each sample. In TCRdb, the 5' RACE reads were re-called with MiXCR into one record per CDR3 protein. Here the sample spans 630,000 or so distinct CDR3 sequences, roughly 30% being singletons. Sequenced material: blood. The clonotype was recovered from an elderly woman in good health. V gene TRBV5-1 combines with J gene TRBJ1-1; D gene uncertain. This chain's CDR3 is CASSLGVLMNTEAFF. Written as DNA, the CDR3 is TGCGCCAGCAGCTTGGGAGTTCTCATGAACACTGAAGCTTTCTTT.